A selection of T cell receptor beta chains follows, all from one sample in a study of CD8+ T cells in alopecia areata. TCRdb keeps only in-frame clones here, not all; method: immunoSEQ multiplex PCR. The table lists 100,000 to 140,000 clones, less than 90% of them singletons. The material was CD8+ T cells sorted from blood, obtained at week 24, from a patient treated with tofacitinib. These receptors were taken from a human donor with alopecia areata. Both conserved end residues are part of each CDR3. A D gene is named only where the DNA matches it firmly. Expanded clones get a size class; other rows say once, few or many, or leave the size out.

. | TRBJ2-1 | . | TRBV7-8 | TGTGCCAGCAGCTTCTTGACTAGTTCCTACAATGAGCAGTTCTTC | CASSFLTSSYNEQFF
TRBD1 | TRBJ1-1 | . | TRBV15 | TGTGCCACCAGCAGCCAGGGGGCGAGCACTGAAGCTTTCTTT | CATSSQGASTEAFF
TRBD1 | TRBJ2-7 | few | TRBV10-3 | TGTGCCATCAGAATAGGACAGGGCTACTACGAGCAGTACTTC | CAIRIGQGYYEQYF
. | TRBJ2-5 | . | TRBV29-1 | TGCAGCGTTGAAAACAGTTCCTCGTGGGAGACCCAGTACTTC | CSVENSSSWETQYF
TRBD1 | TRBJ2-1 | . | TRBV7-9 | TGTGCCAGCAGCTTAGTTGGGACAGGGGCTCAGGAGCAGTTCTTC | CASSLVGTGAQEQFF
. | TRBJ2-7 | . | TRBV27 | TGTGCCAGCAGTTTTAAAGGGGAGCAGTACTTC | CASSFKGEQYF
. | TRBJ2-6 | . | TRBV10-2 | TGCGCCAGCAGTGAGTTTCCAAGGGTCTCTGGGGCCAACGTCCTGACTTTC | CASSEFPRVSGANVLTF
. | TRBJ2-7 | few | TRBV29-1 | TGCAGCGTTGAGGAAGAACAGGCAGGTACCTACGAGCAGTACTTC | CSVEEEQAGTYEQYF
TRBD1 | TRBJ2-1 | . | TRBV10-3 | TGTGCCATCAGCTCCCGGGACAGCCCTACCAATGAGCAGTTCTTC | CAISSRDSPTNEQFF
TRBD2 | TRBJ2-1 | . | TRBV29-1 | TGCAGCGTTGAGTTAGCGGGGGTTATGTGGCAGTTCTTC | CSVELAGVMWQFF
. | TRBJ1-3 | . | TRBV5-1 | TGCGCCAGCAGAGACCGGACAGATTACCCTGGAAACACCATATATTTT | CASRDRTDYPGNTIYF
TRBD2 | TRBJ2-7 | . | TRBV7-6 | TGTGCCAGCAGCTTAGCCCTAGCGGGGGGGGTGTACGAGCAGTACTTC | CASSLALAGGVYEQYF
. | TRBJ1-6 | . | TRBV27 | TGTGCCAGCTCTCGGGGGAGGAATTCACCCCTCCACTTT | CASSRGRNSPLHF
. | TRBJ1-2 | once | TRBV29-1 | TGCAGCGTTGATTCAGCTTCCTATGGCTACACCTTC | CSVDSASYGYTF
TRBD1 | TRBJ2-3 | . | TRBV7-9 | TGTGCCAGCAGTCAAGCACAGGGGGCGTTGGATACGCAGTATTTT | CASSQAQGALDTQYF
TRBD1 | TRBJ2-3 | . | TRBV19 | TGTGCCAGTAGCCTCCGGGACAGGGACACAGATACGCAGTATTTT | CASSLRDRDTDTQYF
. | TRBJ1-1 | . | TRBV6-5 | TGTGCCAGCAGTTACTCACGCTCCACTGAAGCTTTCTTT | CASSYSRSTEAFF
. | TRBJ1-1 | . | TRBV27 | TGTGCCAGCAGTTTGGGGGGCCTACTGAACACTGAAGCTTTCTTT | CASSLGGLLNTEAFF
. | TRBJ2-1 | . | TRBV19 | TGTGCCAGTAGTACCACAGGGTACAATGAGCAGTTCTTC | CASSTTGYNEQFF
. | TRBJ2-7 | . | TRBV29-1 | TGCAGCGGAAAACGGGGAGGCGAGCAGTACTTC | CSGKRGGEQYF
. | TRBJ2-3 | . | TRBV27 | TGTGCCAGCAGGAGCCAGGGATCAGATACGCAGTATTTT | CASRSQGSDTQYF
TRBD1 | TRBJ2-7 | . | TRBV30 | TGTGCCTGGAGTCCGAGGGGGCGCGAGCAGTACTTC | CAWSPRGREQYF
TRBD2 | TRBJ2-1 | . | TRBV7-2 | TGTGCCAGCACCACACTAGCGGGCTCCTACAATGAGCAGTTCTTC | CASTTLAGSYNEQFF
. | TRBJ1-1 | . | TRBV6-5 | TGTGCCAGCAGTCACGGGAACACTGAAGCTTTCTTT | CASSHGNTEAFF
. | TRBJ2-1 | . | TRBV11-2 | TGTGCCAGCAGCCCCGGGGTGAGGGATGAGCAGTTCTTC | CASSPGVRDEQFF
TRBD1 | TRBJ2-5 | . | TRBV6-6 | TGTGCCAGCAGCCGACCGACAGGGGACGGAGAGACCCAGTACTTC | CASSRPTGDGETQYF
. | TRBJ2-1 | . | TRBV9 | TGTGCCAGCAGCGTCACAGGAAATGAGCAGTTCTTC | CASSVTGNEQFF
. | TRBJ2-4 | once | TRBV4-1 | TGCGCCAGCAGCTTTAGAGGGGGTGGGCAAAACATTCAGTACTTC | CASSFRGGGQNIQYF
. | TRBJ2-2 | . | TRBV5-6 | TGTGCCAGCAGCTTCTCCCACACCGGGGAGCTGTTTTTT | CASSFSHTGELFF
. | TRBJ1-2 | . | TRBV7-3 | TGTGCCAGCAGCTTTATGGGCGACTATGGCTACACCTTC | CASSFMGDYGYTF
TRBD1 | TRBJ2-5 | few | TRBV7-9 | TGTGCCAGCAGCTGGACAGGGTCAGGAGAGACCCAGTACTTC | CASSWTGSGETQYF
. | TRBJ2-2 | . | TRBV4-2 | TGTGCCAGCAGCCAAGCTTCTCCGGGAGCAGGGGCGGGCGGGGAGCTGTTTTTT | CASSQASPGAGAGGELFF
TRBD2 | TRBJ2-3 | once | TRBV15 | TGTGCCACCAGCAGAGATCGTGCTAGCGGTGGGCCAGATACGCAGTATTTT | CATSRDRASGGPDTQYF
TRBD2 | TRBJ2-1 | . | TRBV23-1 | TGCGCCAGCAGCTCCAGTCAAGGTAGCGGGGGTAGCAATGAGCAGTTCTTC | CASSSSQGSGGSNEQFF
. | TRBJ2-7 | . | TRBV5-6 | TGTGCCAGCAGCTTGGTGGGCTCCTACGAGCAGTACTTC | CASSLVGSYEQYF
TRBD2 | TRBJ2-3 | . | TRBV7-6 | TGTGCCAGCAGCCCCTCCCTAGCGGGGGGGCCTAGGACAGATACGCAGTATTTT | CASSPSLAGGPRTDTQYF
TRBD2 | TRBJ2-5 | . | TRBV7-9 | TGTGCCAGCAGCGATTCTGGACTAGCGGGGCGAGAGACCCAGTACTTC | CASSDSGLAGRETQYF
. | TRBJ2-3 | once | TRBV7-6 | TGTGCCAGCAGTCCAAGCGGTCCAGATACGCAGTATTTT | CASSPSGPDTQYF
. | TRBJ2-7 | . | TRBV4-3 | TGCGCCAGCAGCCTGGCTTGGGGGGCATCCTACGAGCAGTACTTC | CASSLAWGASYEQYF
TRBD2 | TRBJ2-5 | . | TRBV9 | TGTGCCAGCAGCGTAGGGCAGACTAGCGGGGGGGCTGAGACCCAGTACTTC | CASSVGQTSGGAETQYF
TRBD2 | TRBJ2-3 | . | TRBV7-2 | TGTGCCAGCAGCCCCTTTAGCGGGGGGGCCGGAGGACTCACAGATACGCAGTATTTT | CASSPFSGGAGGLTDTQYF
TRBD1 | TRBJ1-2 | . | TRBV30 | TGTGCCTGGAGTTTGATGACAGGGCTGTCCTATGGCTACACCTTC | CAWSLMTGLSYGYTF
. | TRBJ2-1 | . | TRBV4-1 | TGCGCCAGCAGCCAACGGGCGGGACAGTACAATGAGCAGTTCTTC | CASSQRAGQYNEQFF
. | TRBJ2-5 | . | TRBV7-2 | TGTGCCAGCAACCCAGGGGGGGGAAGACAAGAGACCCAGTACTTC | CASNPGGGRQETQYF
. | TRBJ2-5 | . | TRBV7-2 | TGTGCCAGCAGCTTAATCAGTCAAGAGACCCAGTACTTC | CASSLISQETQYF
TRBD1 | TRBJ1-6 | . | TRBV27 | TGTGCCAGCAGTTCGGACAGGTTGTCTAATTCACCCCTCCACTTT | CASSSDRLSNSPLHF
. | TRBJ1-5 | . | TRBV6-5 | TGTGCCAGCAGGCCAAGGAGCAATCAGCCCCAGCATTTT | CASRPRSNQPQHF
. | TRBJ1-1 | . | TRBV6-1 | TGTGCCAGCAGGGTAAAGACTGAAGCTTTCTTT | CASRVKTEAFF
. | TRBJ2-7 | . | TRBV5-1 | TGCGCCAGCAGCGGCGGACGGGGATACGAGCAGTACTTC | CASSGGRGYEQYF
. | TRBJ1-1 | . | TRBV10-3 | TGTGCCATCAGTGCCCAAACAGGGTTCGGGAACACTGAAGCTTTCTTT | CAISAQTGFGNTEAFF
. | TRBJ2-5 | . | TRBV4-1 | TGCGCCAGCAGCCAAGATCCGGTTCCACGCCGCCAGGAGACCCAGTACTTC | CASSQDPVPRRQETQYF
. | TRBJ2-2 | once | TRBV5-1 | TGCGCCAGCAGCTTGGGACAGGGACTCGGGGAGCTGTTTTTT | CASSLGQGLGELFF
. | TRBJ2-2 | . | TRBV4-2 | TGTGCCAGCAGCCAAACGGAGGCCGGGGAGCTGTTTTTT | CASSQTEAGELFF
. | TRBJ2-1 | few | TRBV4-3 | TGCGCCAGCAGCCGCCGGGTTTCCTTGTACAATGAGCAGTTCTTC | CASSRRVSLYNEQFF